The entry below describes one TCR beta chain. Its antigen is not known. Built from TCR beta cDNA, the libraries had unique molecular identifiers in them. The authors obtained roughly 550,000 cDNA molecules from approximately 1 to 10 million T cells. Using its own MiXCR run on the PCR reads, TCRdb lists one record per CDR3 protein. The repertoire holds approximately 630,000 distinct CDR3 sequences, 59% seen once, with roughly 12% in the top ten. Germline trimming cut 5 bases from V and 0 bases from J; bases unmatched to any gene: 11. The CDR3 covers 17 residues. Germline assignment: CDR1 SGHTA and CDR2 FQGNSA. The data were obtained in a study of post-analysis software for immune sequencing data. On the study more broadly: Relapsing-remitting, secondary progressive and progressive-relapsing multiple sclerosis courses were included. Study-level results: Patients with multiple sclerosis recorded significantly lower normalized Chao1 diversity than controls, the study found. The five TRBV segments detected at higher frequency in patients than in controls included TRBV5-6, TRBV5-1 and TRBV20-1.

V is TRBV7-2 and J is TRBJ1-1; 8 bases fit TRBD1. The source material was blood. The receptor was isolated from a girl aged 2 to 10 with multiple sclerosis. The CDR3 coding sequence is TGTGCCAGCAGCCGCCGCGGGACAGGTTTAATGAACACTGAAGCTTTCTTT. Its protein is CASSRRGTGLMNTEAFF.